The next 13 T cell receptor beta chains were all read from a single sample in a study of T-cell reconstitution after alpha-beta-depleted transplantation in children. Molecular barcoding with unique molecular identifiers was used for the TCRbeta library. Via MiXCR, TCRdb re-called the PCR reads, giving one row per CDR3 protein. The data hold fewer than 700,000 distinct CDR3 sequences, with 10% to 15% observed a single time. The specimen comprised PBMCs, mostly from graft donor cells, sampled 360 days after TCRalphabeta/CD19-depleted stem cell transplant. These receptors were collected from a male patient between 5 and 17 years old who had a stem cell transplant for acute myeloid leukemia, so the T cells may come from the graft donor.

This clonotype was seen only a few times. The rearrangement joins TRBV20-1 to TRBJ2-1, with D possibly being TRBD2 (6 bases). Germline CDR1 DFQATT, CDR2 SNEGSKA (reference sequence). The CDR3 covers 13 residues. V was shortened by 7 bases and J by 3 bases, with 13 bases between the two germline ends. The CDR3 spells CSGDSGLYNEQFF. Here the CDR3 DNA reads TGCAGTGGGGACTCGGGACTCTACAATGAGCAGTTCTTC.

The chain uses TRBV10-3 and TRBJ1-1; 7 nucleotides align to TRBD1. This CDR3 region has 13 residues. Germline loops: CDR1 ENHRY, CDR2 SYGVKD. The V segment lost 0 bases and the J segment 6 bases; nucleotides outside the gene matches: 1. The CDR3 here is CAISESTGAEAFF. Written as DNA, the CDR3 is TGTGCCATCAGTGAGTCAACAGGGGCTGAAGCTTTCTTT.

This sequence joins TRBV29-1 and TRBJ2-5; D could derive from TRBD1 or TRBD2 (5 bases each). The CDR3 spans 14 residues. The germline V and J ends were trimmed by 7 bases and 0 bases, with 15 bases remaining between them. Looked up from germline, CDR1 is SQVTM and CDR2 is ANQGSEA. Written as DNA, the CDR3 is TGCAGCGCCCGAGGGGAGTTTGACCAAGAGACCCAGTACTTC. It encodes CSARGEFDQETQYF. The full variable domain, with the rest looked up from reference TRBV29-1 and TRBJ2-5, is SAVISQKPSRDICQRGTSLTIQCQVDSQVTMMFWYRQQPGQSLTLIATANQGSEATYESGFVIDKFPISRPNLTFSTLTVSNMSPEDSSIYLCSARGEFDQETQYFGPGTRLLVL.

This chain uses TRBV6-2 or TRBV6-3 with TRBJ1-1; possibly TRBD1 for D (5 bases). Germline CDR1 MNHEY, CDR2 SVGEGT. Between the trimmed V and J ends, which lost 1 base and 7 bases, there was a span of 7 bases. The CDR3 runs 12 residues. CDR3 in amino acids: CASSYLGREAFF. Here the CDR3 DNA reads TGTGCCAGCAGTTACTTGGGGCGTGAAGCTTTCTTT.

In its sample, this clonotype was seen a few times. V usage is TRBV3-1 and J usage is TRBJ2-1; TRBD2 is a possible D gene (5 bases). Looked up from germline, CDR1 is LGHDT and CDR2 is YNNKEL (reference sequence). Trimming removed 2 bases at V and 8 bases at J, with 13 bases between. The CDR3 loop spans 14 amino acids. The CDR3 here is CASSQRLSPDEQFF. The CDR3 DNA is TGTGCCAGCAGCCAACGACTATCCCCCGATGAGCAGTTCTTC.

The CDR3 sequence: CSVGQGMEGETQYF. CDR3 in DNA: TGCAGCGTTGGACAGGGGATGGAAGGAGAGACCCAGTACTTC. The V and J genes are TRBV29-1 and TRBJ2-5, with 8 nucleotides matching TRBD1. The V segment lost 4 bases and the J segment 4 bases; nucleotides outside the gene matches: 8. CDR3 length: 14 residues. Per germline, CDR1 SQVTM and CDR2 ANQGSEA.

Ten or more counts support this clonotype. The chain carries TRBV4-1 and TRBJ2-4; 8 bases agree with TRBD2. After removal of 0 bases from V and 1 base from J, the junction contained 2 bases not matched to a gene. CDR3 size: 16 residues. CDR1 MGHRA and CDR2 YSYEKL come from the germline V gene. The DNA for the CDR3 is TGCGCCAGCAGCCAAGACATAGCGGGGGCCAAAAACATTCAGTACTTC. As protein: CASSQDIAGAKNIQYF.

This clonotype was counted only a few times. This sequence joins TRBV9 and TRBJ2-7; no reliable D call. CDR1 and CDR2 (germline): SGDLS, YYNGEE. The V and J ends lost 0 bases and 6 bases respectively, with 10 bases between them. This CDR3 region has 13 residues. As DNA, the CDR3 is TGTGCCAGCAGCGTAGAGGAATGGGCCGAGCAGTACTTC. Its translation is CASSVEEWAEQYF.

The chain couples TRBV28 to TRBJ2-3; 7 bases align to TRBD1. The CDR3 spans 15 residues. The ends lost 2 bases at V and 5 bases at J; junction bases unmatched: 7. The V gene's germline CDR1 is MDHEN and CDR2 SYDVKM. Written as DNA, the CDR3 is TGTGCCAGCAGTTTACTACCGACAGGGAAAGATACGCAGTATTTT. This gives the protein CASSLLPTGKDTQYF.

This clonotype was observed a few times. The chain carries TRBV20-1 and TRBJ1-1; possibly TRBD1 for D (5 bases). The ends were cut back, 5 bases at V and 11 bases at J, with 21 bases in the middle. The CDR3 spans 13 residues. Germline-derived CDR1 and CDR2 are DFQATT and SNEGSKA (reference sequence). The CDR3 protein is CSAFSYRFWRAFF. CDR3 nucleotide sequence: TGCAGTGCTTTTTCTTACAGGTTCTGGCGGGCTTTCTTT.

A few counts support this clonotype. The chain is built from TRBV27 and TRBJ2-7, with D hard to call. The CDR3 loop spans 14 amino acids. The germline gives CDR1 MNHEY, CDR2 SMNVEV (reference sequence). Between the trimmed V and J ends, which lost 4 bases and 2 bases, there was a span of 12 bases. The CDR3 is CASSSLGPTYEQYF. The CDR3 DNA follows: TGTGCCAGCAGTTCCCTAGGACCAACCTACGAGCAGTACTTC.

This clonotype was recorded at least ten times. The chain employs TRBV29-1 and TRBJ2-4; the D is unclear. This CDR3 has 12 residues. The ends were cut back, 7 bases at V and 0 bases at J, with 7 bases in the middle. Germline V gene lookup returns CDR1 SQVTM and CDR2 ANQGSEA. Written as DNA, the CDR3 is TGCAGCGCGGAAACAGCCAAAAACATTCAGTACTTC. Its protein is CSAETAKNIQYF.

The V gene is TRBV29-1, the J gene TRBJ2-3; 11 positions match TRBD2. Germline lookup yields CDR1 SQVTM and CDR2 ANQGSEA. After removal of 5 bases from V and 4 bases from J, the junction contained 11 bases not matched to a gene. The CDR3 runs 16 residues. The CDR3 bases are TGCAGCGTTCCCAGGACTAGCGGGTCCCCCGCAGATACGCAGTATTTT. As protein: CSVPRTSGSPADTQYF.